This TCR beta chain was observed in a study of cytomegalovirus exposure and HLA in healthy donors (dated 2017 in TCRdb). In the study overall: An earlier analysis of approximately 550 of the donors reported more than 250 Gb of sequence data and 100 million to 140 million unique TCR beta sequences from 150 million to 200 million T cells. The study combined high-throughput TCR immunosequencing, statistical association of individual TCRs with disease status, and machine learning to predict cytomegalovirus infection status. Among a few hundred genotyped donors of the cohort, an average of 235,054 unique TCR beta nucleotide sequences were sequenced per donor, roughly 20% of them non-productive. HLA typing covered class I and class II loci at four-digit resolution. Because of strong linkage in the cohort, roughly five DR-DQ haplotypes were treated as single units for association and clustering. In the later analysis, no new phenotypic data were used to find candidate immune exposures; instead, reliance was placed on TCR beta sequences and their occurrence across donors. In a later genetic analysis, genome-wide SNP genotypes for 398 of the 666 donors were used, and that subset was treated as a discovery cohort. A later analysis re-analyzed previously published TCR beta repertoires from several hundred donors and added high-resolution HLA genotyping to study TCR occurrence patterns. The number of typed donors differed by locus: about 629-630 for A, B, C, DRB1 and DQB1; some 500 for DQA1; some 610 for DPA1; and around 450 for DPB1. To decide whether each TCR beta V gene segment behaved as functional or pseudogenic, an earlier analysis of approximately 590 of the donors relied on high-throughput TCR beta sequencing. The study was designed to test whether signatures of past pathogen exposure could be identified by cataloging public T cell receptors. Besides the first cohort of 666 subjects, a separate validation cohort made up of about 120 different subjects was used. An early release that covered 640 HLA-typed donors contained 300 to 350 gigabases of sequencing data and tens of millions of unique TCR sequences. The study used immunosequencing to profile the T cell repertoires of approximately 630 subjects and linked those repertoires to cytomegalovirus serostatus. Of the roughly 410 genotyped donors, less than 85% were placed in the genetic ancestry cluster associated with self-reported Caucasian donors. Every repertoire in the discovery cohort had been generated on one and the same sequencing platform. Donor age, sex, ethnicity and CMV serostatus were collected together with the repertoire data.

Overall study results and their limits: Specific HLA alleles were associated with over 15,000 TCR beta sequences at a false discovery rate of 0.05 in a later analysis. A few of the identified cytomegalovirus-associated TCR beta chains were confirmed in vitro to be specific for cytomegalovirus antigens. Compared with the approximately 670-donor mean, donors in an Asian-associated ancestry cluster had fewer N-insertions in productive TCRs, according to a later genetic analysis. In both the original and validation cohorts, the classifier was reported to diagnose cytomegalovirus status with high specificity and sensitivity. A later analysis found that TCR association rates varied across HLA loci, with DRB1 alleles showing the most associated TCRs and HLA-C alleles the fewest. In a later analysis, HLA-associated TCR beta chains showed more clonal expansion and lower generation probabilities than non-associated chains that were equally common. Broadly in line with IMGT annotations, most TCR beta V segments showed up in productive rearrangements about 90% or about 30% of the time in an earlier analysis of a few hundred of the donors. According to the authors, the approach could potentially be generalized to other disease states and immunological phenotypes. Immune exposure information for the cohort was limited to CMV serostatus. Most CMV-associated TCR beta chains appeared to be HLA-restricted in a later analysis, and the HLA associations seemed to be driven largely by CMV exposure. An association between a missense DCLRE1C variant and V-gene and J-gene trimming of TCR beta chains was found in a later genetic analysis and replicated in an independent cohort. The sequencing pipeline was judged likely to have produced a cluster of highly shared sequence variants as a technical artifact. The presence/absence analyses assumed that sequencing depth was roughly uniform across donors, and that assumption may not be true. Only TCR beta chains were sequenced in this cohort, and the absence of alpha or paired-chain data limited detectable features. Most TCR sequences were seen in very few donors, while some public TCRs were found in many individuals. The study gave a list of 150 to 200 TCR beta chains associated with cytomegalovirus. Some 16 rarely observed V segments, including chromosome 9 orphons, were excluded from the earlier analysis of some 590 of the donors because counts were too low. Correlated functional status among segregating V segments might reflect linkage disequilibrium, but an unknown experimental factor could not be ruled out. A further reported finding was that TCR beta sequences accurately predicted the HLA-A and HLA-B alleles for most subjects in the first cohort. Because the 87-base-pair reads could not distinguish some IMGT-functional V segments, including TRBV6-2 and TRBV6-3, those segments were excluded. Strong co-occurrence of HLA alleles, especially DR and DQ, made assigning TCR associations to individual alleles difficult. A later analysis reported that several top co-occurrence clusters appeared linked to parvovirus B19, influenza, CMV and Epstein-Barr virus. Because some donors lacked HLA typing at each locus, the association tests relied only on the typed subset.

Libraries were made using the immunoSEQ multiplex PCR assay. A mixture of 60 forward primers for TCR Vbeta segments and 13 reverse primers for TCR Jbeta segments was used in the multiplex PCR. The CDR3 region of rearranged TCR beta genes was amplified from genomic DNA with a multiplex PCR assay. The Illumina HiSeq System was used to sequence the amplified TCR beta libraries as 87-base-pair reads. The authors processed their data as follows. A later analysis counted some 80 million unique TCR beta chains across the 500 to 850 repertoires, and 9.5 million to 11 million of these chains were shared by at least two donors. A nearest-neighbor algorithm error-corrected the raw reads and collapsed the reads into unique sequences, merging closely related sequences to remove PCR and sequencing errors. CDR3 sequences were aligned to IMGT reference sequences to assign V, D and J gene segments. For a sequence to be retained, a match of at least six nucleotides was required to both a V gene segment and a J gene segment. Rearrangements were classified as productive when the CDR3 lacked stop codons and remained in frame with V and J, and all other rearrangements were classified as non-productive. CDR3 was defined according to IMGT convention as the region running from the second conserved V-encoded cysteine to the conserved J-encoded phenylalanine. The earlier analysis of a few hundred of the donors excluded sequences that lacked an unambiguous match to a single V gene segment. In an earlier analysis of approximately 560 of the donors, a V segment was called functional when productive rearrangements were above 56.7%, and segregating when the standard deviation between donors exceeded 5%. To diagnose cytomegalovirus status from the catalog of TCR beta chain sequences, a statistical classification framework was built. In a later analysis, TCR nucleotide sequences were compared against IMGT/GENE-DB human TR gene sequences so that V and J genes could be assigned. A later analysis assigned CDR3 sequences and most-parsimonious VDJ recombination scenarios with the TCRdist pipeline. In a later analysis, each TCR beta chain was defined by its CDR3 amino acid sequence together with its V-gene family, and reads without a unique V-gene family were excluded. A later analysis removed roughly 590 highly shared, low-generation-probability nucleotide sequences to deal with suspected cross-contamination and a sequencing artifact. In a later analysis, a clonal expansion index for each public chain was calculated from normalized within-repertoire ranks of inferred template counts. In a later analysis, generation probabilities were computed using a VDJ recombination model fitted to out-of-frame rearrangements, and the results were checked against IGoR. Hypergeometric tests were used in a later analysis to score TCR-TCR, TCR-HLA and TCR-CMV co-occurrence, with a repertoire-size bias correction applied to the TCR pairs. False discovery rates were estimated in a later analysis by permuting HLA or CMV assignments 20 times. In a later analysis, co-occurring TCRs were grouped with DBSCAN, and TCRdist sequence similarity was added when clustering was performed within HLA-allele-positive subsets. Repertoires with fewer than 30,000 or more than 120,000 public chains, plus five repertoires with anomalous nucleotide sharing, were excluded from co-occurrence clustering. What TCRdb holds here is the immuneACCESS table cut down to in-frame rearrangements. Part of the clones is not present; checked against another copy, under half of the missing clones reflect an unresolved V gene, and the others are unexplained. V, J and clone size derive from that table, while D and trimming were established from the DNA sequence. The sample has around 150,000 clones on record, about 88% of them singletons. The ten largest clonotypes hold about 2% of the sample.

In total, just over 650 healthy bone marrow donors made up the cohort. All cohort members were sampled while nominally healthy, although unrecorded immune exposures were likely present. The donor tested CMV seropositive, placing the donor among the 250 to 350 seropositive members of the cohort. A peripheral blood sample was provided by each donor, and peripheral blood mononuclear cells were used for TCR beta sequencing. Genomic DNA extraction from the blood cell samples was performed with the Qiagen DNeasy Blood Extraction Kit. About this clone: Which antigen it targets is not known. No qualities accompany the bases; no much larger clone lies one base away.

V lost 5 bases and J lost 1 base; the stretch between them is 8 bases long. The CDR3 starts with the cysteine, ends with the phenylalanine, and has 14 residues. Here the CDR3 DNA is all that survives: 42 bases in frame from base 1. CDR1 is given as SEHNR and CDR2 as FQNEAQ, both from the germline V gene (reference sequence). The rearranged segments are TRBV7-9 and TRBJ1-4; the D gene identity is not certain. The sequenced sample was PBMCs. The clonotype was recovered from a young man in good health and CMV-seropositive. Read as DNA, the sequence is TGTGCCAGCAGCCGGGATTTAACTAATGAAAAACTGTTTTTT. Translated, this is CASSRDLTNEKLFF. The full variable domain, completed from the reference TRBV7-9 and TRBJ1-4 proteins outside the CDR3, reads DTGVSQNPRHKITKRGQNVTFRCDPISEHNRLYWYRQTLGQGPEFLTYFQNEAQLEKSRLLSDRFSAERPKGSFSTLEIQRTEQGDSAMYLCASSRDLTNEKLFFGSGTQLSVL.